This is a list of T cell receptor beta chains from one sample in a study of T cells in Graves' hyperthyroidism and ophthalmopathy. One entry per CDR3 protein results from TCRdb running MiXCR on the multiplex PCR reads. Among approximately 630,000 distinct CDR3 sequences, about a sixth were seen once, and the ten largest hold approximately 3.8%. The sequenced sample consisted of blood. These receptors all stem from a woman in her twenties or thirties with Graves' hyperthyroidism. The CDR3 runs from the conserved cysteine through the conserved F or W. Each record gives: D gene, J gene, clone size, CDR3 length, V gene, CDR3 protein, CDR3 DNA. The D gene is left open where the match is weak. Only part of the rows carry a size: once, few, many, or a class if the clone is expanded.

>NA|TRBJ2-2|few|15|TRBV6-5
CASSYPGQNTGELFF
TGTGCCAGCAGTTACCCTGGACAGAACACCGGGGAGCTGTTTTTT
>NA|TRBJ1-1|many|15|TRBV5-1
CASSVNPSGNTEAFF
TGCGCCAGCAGCGTGAATCCCTCTGGGAACACTGAAGCTTTCTTT
>NA|TRBJ1-6|many|13|TRBV3-1
CASSQGTASPLHF
TGTGCCAGCAGCCAAGGGACAGCTTCACCCCTCCACTTT
>TRBD2|TRBJ2-1|many|16|TRBV20-1
CSAKGAGGFSYNEQFF
TGCAGTGCTAAGGGAGCGGGAGGTTTCTCCTACAATGAGCAGTTCTTC
>NA|TRBJ2-4|NA|12|TRBV6-2/TRBV6-3
CASSYAKNIQYF
TGTGCCAGCAGTTACGCCAAAAACATTCAGTACTTC
>NA|TRBJ1-3|few|14|TRBV20-1
CSARKQHSGNTIYF
TGCAGTGCTAGAAAGCAGCACTCTGGAAACACCATATATTTT
>NA|TRBJ2-7|many|14|TRBV7-8
CASSLTWSVHEQYF
TGTGCCAGCAGCTTAACTTGGTCGGTTCACGAGCAGTACTTC
>TRBD2|TRBJ2-4|many|17|TRBV7-2
CASSPPFSGRLINIQYF
TGTGCCAGCAGCCCCCCCTTTAGCGGGAGGTTGATAAACATTCAGTACTTC
>TRBD2|TRBJ2-3|many|15|TRBV7-9
CASSPLAVGTDTQYF
TGTGCCAGCAGCCCGCTAGCGGTAGGGACAGATACGCAGTATTTT
>TRBD1|TRBJ2-1|many|14|TRBV2
CASSDRGPYNEQFF
TGTGCCAGCAGTGACAGGGGGCCCTACAATGAGCAGTTCTTC
>NA|TRBJ2-7|NA|14|TRBV20-1
CSARSPTGSYEQYF
TGCAGTGCTAGATCCCCGACTGGATCCTACGAGCAGTACTTC
>TRBD2|TRBJ2-3|many|15|TRBV12-3/TRBV12-4
CASTTAGVGTDTQYF
TGTGCCAGCACCACAGCGGGAGTAGGCACAGATACGCAGTATTTT
>NA|TRBJ2-5|many|14|TRBV28
CASKRWGVQETQYF
TGTGCCAGCAAACGGTGGGGGGTTCAAGAGACCCAGTACTTC
>NA|TRBJ2-4|many|15|TRBV7-9
CASSPLEADWDIQYF
TGTGCCAGCAGCCCTCTGGAGGCCGATTGGGACATTCAGTACTTC
>TRBD2|TRBJ2-1|few|16|TRBV30
CAWTRWKAGSYNEQFF
TGTGCCTGGACCCGATGGAAAGCGGGAAGTTACAATGAGCAGTTCTTC
>NA|TRBJ1-4|few|14|TRBV12-3/TRBV12-4
CASSWDRYNEKLFF
TGTGCCAGCAGTTGGGACCGATACAATGAAAAACTGTTTTTT
>TRBD1|TRBJ1-5|many|17|TRBV28
CASSLWGQQGDNQPQHF
TGTGCCAGCAGTTTATGGGGACAGCAGGGTGATAATCAGCCCCAGCATTTT
>TRBD2|TRBJ2-1|NA|16|TRBV6-1
CASSARLAGPNNEQFF
TGTGCCAGCAGCGCCCGACTAGCGGGACCAAACAATGAGCAGTTCTTC
>TRBD2|TRBJ2-1|many|17|TRBV7-9
CASSPAAGEKSYNEQFF
TGTGCCAGCAGCCCTGCAGCGGGAGAGAAGTCCTACAATGAGCAGTTCTTC
>TRBD1|TRBJ1-1|few|15|TRBV15
CATSRDRQGGTEAFF
TGTGCCACCAGCAGAGATCGACAGGGGGGCACTGAAGCTTTCTTT
>NA|TRBJ2-1|many|12|TRBV30
CAWSLSYNEQFF
TGTGCCTGGAGTTTGTCCTACAATGAGCAGTTCTTC
>NA|TRBJ2-1|NA|12|TRBV19
CAIETSYNEQFF
TGTGCCATCGAGACTAGCTACAATGAGCAGTTCTTC